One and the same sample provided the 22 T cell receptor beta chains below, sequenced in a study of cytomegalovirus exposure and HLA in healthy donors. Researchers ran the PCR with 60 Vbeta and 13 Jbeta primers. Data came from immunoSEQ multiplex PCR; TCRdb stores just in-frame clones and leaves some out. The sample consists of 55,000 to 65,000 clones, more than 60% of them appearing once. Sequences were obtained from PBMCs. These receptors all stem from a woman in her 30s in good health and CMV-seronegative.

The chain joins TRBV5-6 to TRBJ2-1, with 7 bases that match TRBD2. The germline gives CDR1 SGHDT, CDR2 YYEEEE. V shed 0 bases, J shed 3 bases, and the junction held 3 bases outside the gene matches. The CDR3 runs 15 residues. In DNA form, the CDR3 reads TGTGCCAGCAGCTTGGAGCCTAGCGGCTACAATGAGCAGTTCTTC. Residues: CASSLEPSGYNEQFF.

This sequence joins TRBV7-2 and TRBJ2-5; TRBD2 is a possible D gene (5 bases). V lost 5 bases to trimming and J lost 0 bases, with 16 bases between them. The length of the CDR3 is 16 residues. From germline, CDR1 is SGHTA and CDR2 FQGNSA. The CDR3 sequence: CASSRVSGTYQETQYF. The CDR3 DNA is TGTGCCAGCAGCCGAGTCTCGGGAACCTACCAAGAGACCCAGTACTTC.

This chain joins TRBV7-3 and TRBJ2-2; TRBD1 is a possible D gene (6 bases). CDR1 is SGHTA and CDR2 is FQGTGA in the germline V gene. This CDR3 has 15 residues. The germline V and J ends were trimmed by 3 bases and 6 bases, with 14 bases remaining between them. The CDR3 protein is CASSFRSTGPGELFF. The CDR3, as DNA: TGTGCCAGCAGCTTCCGGTCGACAGGTCCCGGGGAGCTGTTTTTT.

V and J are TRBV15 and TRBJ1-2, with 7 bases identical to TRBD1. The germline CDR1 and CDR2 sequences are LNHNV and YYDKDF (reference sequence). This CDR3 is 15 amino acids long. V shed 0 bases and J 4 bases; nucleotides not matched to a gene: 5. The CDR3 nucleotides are TGTGCCACCAGCAGAGATGAGGGGGCAGGCTATGGCTACACCTTC. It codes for CATSRDEGAGYGYTF.

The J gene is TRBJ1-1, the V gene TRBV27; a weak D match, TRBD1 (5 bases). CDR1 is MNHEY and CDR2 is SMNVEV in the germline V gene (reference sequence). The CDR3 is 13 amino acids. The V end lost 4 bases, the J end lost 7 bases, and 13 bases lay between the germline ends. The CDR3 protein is CASSSNRQFEAFF. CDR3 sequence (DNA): TGTGCCAGCAGTTCCAATCGACAGTTTGAAGCTTTCTTT.

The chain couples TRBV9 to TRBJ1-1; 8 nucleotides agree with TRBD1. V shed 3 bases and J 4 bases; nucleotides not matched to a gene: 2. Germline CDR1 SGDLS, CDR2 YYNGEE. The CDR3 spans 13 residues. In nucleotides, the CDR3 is TGTGCCAGCAGCGCAGGGGGCGGCACTGAAGCTTTCTTT. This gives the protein CASSAGGGTEAFF.

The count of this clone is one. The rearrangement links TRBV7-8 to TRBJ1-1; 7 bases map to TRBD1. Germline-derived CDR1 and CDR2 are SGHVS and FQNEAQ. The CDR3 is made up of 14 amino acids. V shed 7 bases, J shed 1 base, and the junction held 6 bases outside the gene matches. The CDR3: CASTRGTGNTEAFF. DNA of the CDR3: TGTGCCAGCACCAGGGGGACGGGGAACACTGAAGCTTTCTTT.

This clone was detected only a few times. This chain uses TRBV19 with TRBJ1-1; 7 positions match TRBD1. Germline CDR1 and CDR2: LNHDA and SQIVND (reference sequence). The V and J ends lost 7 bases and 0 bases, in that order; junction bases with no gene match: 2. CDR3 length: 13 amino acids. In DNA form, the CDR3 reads TGTGCCAGTACCGACAGGGTGAACACTGAAGCTTTCTTT. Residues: CASTDRVNTEAFF.

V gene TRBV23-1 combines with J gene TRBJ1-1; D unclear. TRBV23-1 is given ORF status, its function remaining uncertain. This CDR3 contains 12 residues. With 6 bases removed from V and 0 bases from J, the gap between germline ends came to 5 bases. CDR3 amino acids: CASRSMNTEAFF. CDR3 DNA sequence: TGCGCCAGCAGGTCCATGAACACTGAAGCTTTCTTT.

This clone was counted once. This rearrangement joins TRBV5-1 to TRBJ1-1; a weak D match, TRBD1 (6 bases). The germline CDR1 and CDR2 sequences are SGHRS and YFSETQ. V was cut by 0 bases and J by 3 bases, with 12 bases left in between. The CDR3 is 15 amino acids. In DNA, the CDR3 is TGCGCCAGCAGCTTGGCAGGGGCCCCGGACACTGAAGCTTTCTTT. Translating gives CASSLAGAPDTEAFF. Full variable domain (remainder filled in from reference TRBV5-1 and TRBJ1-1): KAGVTQTPRYLIKTRGQQVTLSCSPISGHRSVSWYQQTPGQGLQFLFEYFSETQRNKGNFPGRFSGRQFSNSRSEMNVSTLELGDSALYLCASSLAGAPDTEAFFGQGTRLTVV.

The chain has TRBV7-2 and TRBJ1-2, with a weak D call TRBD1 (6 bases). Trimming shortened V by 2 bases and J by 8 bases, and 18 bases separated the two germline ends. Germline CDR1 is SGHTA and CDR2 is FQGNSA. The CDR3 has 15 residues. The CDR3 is CASSLNGEQGNGYTF. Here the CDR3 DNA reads TGTGCCAGCAGCTTAAATGGCGAACAGGGAAACGGCTACACCTTC.

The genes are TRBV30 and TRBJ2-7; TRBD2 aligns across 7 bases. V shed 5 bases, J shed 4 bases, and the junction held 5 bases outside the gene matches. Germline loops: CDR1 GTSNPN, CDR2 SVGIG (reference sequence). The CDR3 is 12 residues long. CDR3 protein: CAWETSPYEQYV. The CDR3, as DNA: TGTGCCTGGGAGACTAGCCCGTACGAGCAGTACGTC.

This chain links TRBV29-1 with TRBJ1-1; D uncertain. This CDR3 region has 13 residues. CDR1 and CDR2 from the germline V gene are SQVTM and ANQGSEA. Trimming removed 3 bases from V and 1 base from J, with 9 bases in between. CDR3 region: CSVDGYGNTEAFF. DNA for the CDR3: TGCAGCGTTGACGGGTATGGGAACACTGAAGCTTTCTTT. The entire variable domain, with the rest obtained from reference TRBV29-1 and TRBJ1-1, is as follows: SAVISQKPSRDICQRGTSLTIQCQVDSQVTMMFWYRQQPGQSLTLIATANQGSEATYESGFVIDKFPISRPNLTFSTLTVSNMSPEDSSIYLCSVDGYGNTEAFFGQGTRLTVV.

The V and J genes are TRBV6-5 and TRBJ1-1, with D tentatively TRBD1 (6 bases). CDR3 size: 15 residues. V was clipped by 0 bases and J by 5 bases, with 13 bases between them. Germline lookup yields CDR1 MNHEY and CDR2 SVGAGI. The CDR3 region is CASSYSGTIGTEAFF. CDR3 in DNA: TGTGCCAGCAGTTACTCTGGGACAATCGGGACTGAAGCTTTCTTT.

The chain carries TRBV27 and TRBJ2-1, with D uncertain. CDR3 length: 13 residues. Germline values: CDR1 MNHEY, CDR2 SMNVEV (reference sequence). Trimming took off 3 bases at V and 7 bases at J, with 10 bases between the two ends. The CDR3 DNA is TGTGCCAGCAGTTTCGTCGGTGTGAATGAGCAGTTCTTC. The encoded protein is CASSFVGVNEQFF.

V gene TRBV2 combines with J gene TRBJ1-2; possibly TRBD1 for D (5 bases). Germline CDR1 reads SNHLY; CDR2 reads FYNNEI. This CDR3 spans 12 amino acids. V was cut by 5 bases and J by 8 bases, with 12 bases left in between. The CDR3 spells CASSPSQGGYTF. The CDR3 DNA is TGTGCCAGCAGTCCTTCCCAGGGCGGCTACACCTTC.

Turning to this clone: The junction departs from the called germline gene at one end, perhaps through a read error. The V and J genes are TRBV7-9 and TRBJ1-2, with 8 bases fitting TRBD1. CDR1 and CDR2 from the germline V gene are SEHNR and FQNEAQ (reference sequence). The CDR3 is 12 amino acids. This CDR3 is CSSSPGQGGYTF. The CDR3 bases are TGTTCCAGCAGCCCAGGACAGGGTGGCTACACCTTC.

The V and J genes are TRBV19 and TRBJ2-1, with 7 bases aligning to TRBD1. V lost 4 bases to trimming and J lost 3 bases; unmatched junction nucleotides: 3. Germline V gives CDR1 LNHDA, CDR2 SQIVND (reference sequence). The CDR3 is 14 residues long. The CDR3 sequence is CASSTRQGYNEQFF. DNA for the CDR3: TGTGCCAGTAGTACCCGACAGGGCTACAATGAGCAGTTCTTC.

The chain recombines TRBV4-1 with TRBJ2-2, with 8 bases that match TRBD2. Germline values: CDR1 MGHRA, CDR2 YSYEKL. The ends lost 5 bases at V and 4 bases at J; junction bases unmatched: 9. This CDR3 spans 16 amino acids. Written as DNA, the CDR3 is TGCGCCAGCAGCGGAGCGGGAGTGAAGGGCACCGGGGAGCTGTTTTTT. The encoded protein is CASSGAGVKGTGELFF.

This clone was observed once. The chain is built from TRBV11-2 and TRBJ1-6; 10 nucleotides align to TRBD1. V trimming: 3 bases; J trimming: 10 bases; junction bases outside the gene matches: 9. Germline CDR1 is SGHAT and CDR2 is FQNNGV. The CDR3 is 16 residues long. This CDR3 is CASSLEGQGRRSPLHF. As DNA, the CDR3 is TGTGCCAGCAGCTTGGAGGGACAGGGGCGTAGGTCACCCCTCCACTTT.

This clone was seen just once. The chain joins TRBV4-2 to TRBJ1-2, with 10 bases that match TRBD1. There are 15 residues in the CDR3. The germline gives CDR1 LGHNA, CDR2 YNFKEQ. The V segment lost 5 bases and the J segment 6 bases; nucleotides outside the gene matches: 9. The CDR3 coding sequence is TGTGCCAGCAGCGGAGGGACAGGGGAAAATCATGGCTACACCTTC. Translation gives CASSGGTGENHGYTF.

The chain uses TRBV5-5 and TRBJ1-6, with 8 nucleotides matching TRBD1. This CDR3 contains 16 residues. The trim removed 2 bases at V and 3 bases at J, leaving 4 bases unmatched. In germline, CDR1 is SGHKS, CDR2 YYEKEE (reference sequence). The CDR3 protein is CASSFSGGIYNSPLHF. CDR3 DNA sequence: TGTGCCAGCAGCTTCTCAGGGGGCATCTATAATTCACCCCTCCACTTT.